This T cell receptor beta chain was sequenced in a study of blood T cell repertoires in COVID-19. As for the study in general: Nucleic acid was either cDNA or gDNA, and it came from T cells, B-cell-depleted T cells, or PBMCs.

The CDR3 is 13 amino acids. CDR1 and CDR2 (germline): PRHDT, FYEKMQ (reference sequence). V shed 4 bases and J shed 3 bases, with 10 bases lying between them. The method was immunoSEQ multiplex PCR; TCRdb's version includes in-frame clones alone and lacks a portion of them. This table has approximately 270,000 clones, approximately 85% appearing once. This chain links TRBV13 with TRBJ2-7; D not resolved. Material: PBMCs or T cells enriched from blood (not recorded which). This sequence originates from a young woman who had recovered from COVID-19. CDR3: CASSYQLGYEQYF. In nucleotides, the CDR3 is TGTGCCAGCAGCTATCAACTTGGCTACGAGCAGTACTTC.